The 15 T cell receptor beta chains below come from one sample, sequenced in a study of T cells after yellow fever vaccination. TCRdb called the 5' RACE reads again in MiXCR, with one record for every CDR3 protein. The repertoire has 150,000 to 200,000 distinct CDR3 sequences, approximately 10% of them found once; the top ten carry roughly a third. The input for sequencing was CD8+ T cells sorted from PBMCs, taken 15 days after the yellow fever booster vaccination. These receptors were obtained from a man aged 18 to 30 who received the YFV17D yellow fever vaccine.

The J gene is TRBJ2-5, the V gene TRBV7-9; D could derive from TRBD1 or TRBD2 (5 bases each). This CDR3 has 15 residues. V dropped 5 bases and J dropped 5 bases, with 18 bases sitting between them. Germline V gene data show CDR1 as SEHNR and CDR2 as FQNEAQ (reference sequence). For the CDR3, the DNA is TGTGCCAGCAGCCAGGGACCGTCCCGGTGGGAGACCCAGTACTTC. Its protein product is CASSQGPSRWETQYF.

This clonotype has a count of ten or more. This chain links TRBV5-1 with TRBJ2-2; unclear D gene. This CDR3 is 15 amino acids long. Trimming removed 5 bases from V and 4 bases from J, with 15 bases in between. CDR1 SGHRS and CDR2 YFSETQ come from the germline V gene. As DNA, the CDR3 is TGCGCCAGCAGACCCAGGACGGACCTCACCGGGGAGCTGTTTTTT. Protein sequence: CASRPRTDLTGELFF.

This clonotype has just a few counts. This chain connects TRBV5-4 to TRBJ1-1; tentative D call: TRBD1 (5 bases). V lost 4 bases and J lost 6, with 16 bases in between. CDR3 length: 14 residues. Germline CDR1 SGHNT, CDR2 YYREEE (reference sequence). The chain's CDR3 is CASSGGRMRAEAFF. In DNA, the CDR3 is TGTGCCAGCAGCGGGGGACGGATGCGGGCTGAAGCTTTCTTT.

This clonotype showed up many times. The rearrangement links TRBV6-1 to TRBJ1-2; 8 nucleotides line up with TRBD1. This CDR3 has 12 amino acids. The germline gives CDR1 MNHNS, CDR2 SASEGT. The trim removed 10 bases at V and 8 bases at J, leaving 9 bases unmatched. The CDR3 DNA follows: TGTGCCACGGACGGACAGGGTCGGGGCTACACCTTC. Protein: CATDGQGRGYTF.

Only one count was recorded for this clonotype. The chain has TRBV29-1 and TRBJ2-3; D not certain. The V end was cut by 4 bases, the J end by 4 bases, with 15 bases between. Germline loops: CDR1 SQVTM, CDR2 ANQGSEA. This CDR3 spans 14 amino acids. Here the CDR3 reads CSVGGIGDPDTQYF. DNA for the CDR3: TGCAGCGTTGGGGGAATAGGCGACCCAGATACGCAGTATTTT.

This clonotype was seen a few times. The chain couples TRBV12-5 to TRBJ2-1; D gene uncertain. V lost 1 base and J 5 bases, leaving 0 bases between the germline ends. CDR3 length equals 11 residues. CDR1 LGHNT and CDR2 FRNRAP come from the germline V gene. This CDR3 is CASGLDNEQFF. The CDR3 DNA sequence: TGTGCTAGTGGTTTGGACAATGAGCAGTTCTTC.

This clonotype was recorded a few times. The chain recombines TRBV27 with TRBJ1-1, with unresolved D. Germline CDR1 is MNHEY and CDR2 is SMNVEV (reference sequence). There are 13 residues in the CDR3. Trimming left V 5 bases short and J 1 base short, with 8 bases between. The CDR3 bases are TGTGCCAGCAGTACGACCGAGAACACTGAAGCTTTCTTT. This sequence encodes CASSTTENTEAFF.

This clonotype appeared a few times. The V gene is TRBV28, the J gene TRBJ2-1, with 12 bases that match TRBD2. This CDR3 contains 16 residues. Looked up from germline, CDR1 is MDHEN and CDR2 is SYDVKM. V shed 5 bases, J shed 2 bases, and the junction held 4 bases outside the gene matches. CDR3 in amino acids: CASSLLAGGTYNEQFF. For the CDR3, the DNA is TGTGCCAGCAGTCTTCTAGCGGGGGGGACCTACAATGAGCAGTTCTTC.

This clonotype showed up just a few times. The chain links TRBV5-1 to TRBJ2-1; TRBD2 aligns across 9 bases. CDR1 SGHRS and CDR2 YFSETQ come from the germline V gene. J was trimmed by 2 bases and V by 4 bases; bases with no gene match: 7. CDR3 size: 16 residues. CDR3 loop: CASSPPGLATYNEQFF. In nucleotides, the CDR3 is TGCGCCAGCAGCCCTCCGGGACTAGCTACCTACAATGAGCAGTTCTTC.

This clonotype was observed a handful of times. CDR3 nucleotide sequence: TGTGCCAGCAGCCCCCGTGTAGGGGGGGACACTGAAGCTTTCTTT. This translates into CASSPRVGGDTEAFF. The J gene is TRBJ1-1, the V gene TRBV3-1, with a possible D match to TRBD1 (6 bases). Germline V gives CDR1 LGHDT, CDR2 YNNKEL (reference sequence). Trimming removed 4 bases at V and 3 bases at J, with 15 bases between. The CDR3 sequence is 15 residues long.

This clonotype was seen a few times. V gene TRBV6-2 or TRBV6-3 combines with J gene TRBJ2-3; TRBD2 aligns across 7 bases. V was clipped by 5 bases and J by 2 bases; unmatched bases: 10. CDR1 is MNHEY and CDR2 is SVGEGT in the germline V gene. This CDR3 spans 16 amino acids. The CDR3 spells CASSARDYMNTDTQYF. CDR3 sequence (DNA): TGTGCCAGCAGTGCCCGGGACTACATGAACACAGATACGCAGTATTTT.

This clonotype was seen a few times. The chain joins TRBV13 to TRBJ2-7, with a tentative D call TRBD2 (6 bases). The V end was cut by 5 bases, the J end by 0 bases, with 14 bases between. The CDR3 totals 15 residues. Germline CDR1 is PRHDT and CDR2 is FYEKMQ (reference sequence). CDR3: CASSPRGMSSYEQYF. CDR3 DNA: TGTGCCAGCAGCCCTCGGGGGATGAGCTCCTACGAGCAGTACTTC.

The chain uses TRBV28 and TRBJ2-1; 7 nucleotides line up with TRBD2. The CDR3 consists of 14 residues. V was clipped by 7 bases and J by 1 base; unmatched bases: 4. Germline CDR1 and CDR2: MDHEN and SYDVKM. The CDR3 protein is CASNPGGSYNEQFF. The CDR3, as DNA: TGTGCCAGCAATCCGGGAGGTTCCTACAATGAGCAGTTCTTC.

This clonotype showed up just once. A much larger clone is a single base away; this may be a read error. J is TRBJ2-3 and V is TRBV9; no definite D call. The CDR3 length is 13 residues. Trimming left V 0 bases short and J 6 bases short, with 8 bases between. Germline CDR1 is SGDLS and CDR2 is YYNGEE. CDR3 residues: CASSVAGFDTQYF. CDR3 nucleotide sequence: TGTGCCAGCAGCGTAGCGGGTTTCGATACGCAGTATTTT.

This clonotype was detected a few times. The chain combines TRBV6-2 or TRBV6-3 with TRBJ2-7; tentatively, D is TRBD1 (5 bases). Germline V gene data show CDR1 as MNHEY and CDR2 as SVGEGT. V lost 4 bases and J lost 3, with 10 bases in between. This CDR3 is built from 13 residues. The CDR3 coding sequence is TGTGCCAGCAGTTTCTGGACAAACTACGAGCAGTACGTC. Protein product: CASSFWTNYEQYV.